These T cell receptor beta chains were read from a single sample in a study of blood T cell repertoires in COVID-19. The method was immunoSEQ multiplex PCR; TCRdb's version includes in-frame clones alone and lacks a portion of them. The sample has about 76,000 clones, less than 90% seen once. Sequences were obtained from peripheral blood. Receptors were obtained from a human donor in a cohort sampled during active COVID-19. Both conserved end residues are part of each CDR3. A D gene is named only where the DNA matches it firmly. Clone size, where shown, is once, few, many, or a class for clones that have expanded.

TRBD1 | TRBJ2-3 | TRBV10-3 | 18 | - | CAIRDRGLAGLSTDTQYF | TGTGCCATCAGGGACAGGGGGCTAGCGGGCCTTAGCACAGATACGCAGTATTTT
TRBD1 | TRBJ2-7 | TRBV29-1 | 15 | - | CSVVTTRTGAYEQYF | TGCAGCGTTGTAACAACCAGGACAGGGGCCTACGAGCAGTACTTC
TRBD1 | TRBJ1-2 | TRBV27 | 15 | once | CASSDTWTGVYGYTF | TGTGCCAGCAGTGATACTTGGACAGGGGTGTATGGCTACACCTTC
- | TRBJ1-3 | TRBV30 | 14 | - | CAWSSDFSGNTIYF | TGTGCCTGGAGTTCGGACTTCTCTGGAAACACCATATATTTT
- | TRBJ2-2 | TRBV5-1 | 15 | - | CASSPVASPTGELFF | TGCGCCAGCAGCCCGGTAGCTTCACCCACCGGGGAGCTGTTTTTT
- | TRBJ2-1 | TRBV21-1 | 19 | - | CASSKAGSGGHDFGNEQFF | TGTGCCAGCAGCAAAGCGGGTAGCGGGGGCCACGATTTCGGCAATGAGCAGTTCTTC
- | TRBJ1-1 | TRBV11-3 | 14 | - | CARPGGAFNTEAFF | TGTGCCAGACCGGGGGGCGCTTTCAACACTGAAGCTTTCTTT
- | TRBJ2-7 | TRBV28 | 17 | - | CASHSGLGGRSSYEQYF | TGTGCCAGCCACAGTGGTTTGGGAGGAAGGAGCTCCTACGAGCAGTACTTC
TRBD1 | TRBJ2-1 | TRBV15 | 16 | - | CATSSGGQGLRNEQFF | TGTGCCACCAGCAGTGGTGGACAGGGCCTGCGGAATGAGCAGTTCTTC
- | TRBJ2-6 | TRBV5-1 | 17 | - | CASSLLPRTSGANVLTF | TGCGCCAGCAGCTTACTACCCCGGACATCTGGGGCCAACGTCCTGACTTTC
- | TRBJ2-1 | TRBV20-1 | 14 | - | CSASTGGLYNEQFF | TGCAGTGCTAGTACCGGGGGGCTCTACAATGAGCAGTTCTTC
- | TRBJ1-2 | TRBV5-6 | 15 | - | CASLGRGRSNYGYTF | TGTGCCAGCTTAGGGAGGGGCAGGAGTAACTATGGCTACACCTTC
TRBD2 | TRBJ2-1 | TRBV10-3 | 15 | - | CAISEGTSFYNEQFF | TGTGCCATCAGTGAAGGGACTAGTTTTTACAATGAGCAGTTCTTC
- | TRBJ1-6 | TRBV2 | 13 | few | CASKRGIDSPLHF | TGTGCCAGCAAGCGGGGGATCGATTCACCCCTCCACTTT
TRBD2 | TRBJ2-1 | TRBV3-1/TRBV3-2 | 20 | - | CASSHPPGLAGRRAYNEQFF | TGTGCCAGCAGCCATCCCCCGGGACTAGCGGGACGTAGGGCCTACAATGAGCAGTTCTTC
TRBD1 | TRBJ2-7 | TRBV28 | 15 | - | CASSLLGGALYEQYF | TGTGCCAGCAGTTTATTAGGGGGCGCGTTGTACGAGCAGTACTTC
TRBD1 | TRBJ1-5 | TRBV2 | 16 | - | CASSEDPGQGVQPQHF | TGTGCCAGCAGTGAAGATCCGGGACAGGGGGTCCAGCCCCAGCATTTT
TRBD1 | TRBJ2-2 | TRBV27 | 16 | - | CASSPWTGRNTGELFF | TGTGCCAGCAGTCCATGGACAGGGAGGAACACCGGGGAGCTGTTTTTT
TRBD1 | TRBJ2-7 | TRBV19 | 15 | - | CASSIRTGGGYEQYF | TGTGCCAGTAGTATTCGGACAGGGGGAGGCTACGAGCAGTACTTC
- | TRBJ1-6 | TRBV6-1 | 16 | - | CASSEAYTGWDSPLHF | TGTGCCAGCAGTGAGGCTTATACAGGGTGGGATTCACCCCTCCACTTT
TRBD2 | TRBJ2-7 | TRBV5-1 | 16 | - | CASSGTSGAVSYEQYF | TGCGCCAGCAGCGGGACTAGCGGGGCTGTTTCCTACGAGCAGTACTTC
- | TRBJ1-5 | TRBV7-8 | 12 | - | CASSLPGEPQHF | TGTGCCAGCAGCCTCCCGGGTGAGCCCCAGCATTTT
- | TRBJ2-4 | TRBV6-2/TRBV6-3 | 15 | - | CASSTTGRTKNIQYF | TGTGCCAGCAGTACGACAGGGAGGACCAAAAACATTCAGTACTTC
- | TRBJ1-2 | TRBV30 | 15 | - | CAWTSTRSLLYGYTF | TGTGCCTGGACTAGCACAAGAAGTTTACTCTATGGCTACACCTTC
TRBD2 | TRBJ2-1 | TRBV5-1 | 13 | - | CASSREGRSEQFF | TGCGCCAGCTCTAGGGAGGGACGGAGTGAGCAGTTCTTC
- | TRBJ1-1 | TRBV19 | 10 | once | CASSHTEAFF | TGTGCCAGTAGTCATACTGAAGCTTTCTTT
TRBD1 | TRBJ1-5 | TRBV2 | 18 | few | CASSEEGQGKYSNQPQHF | TGTGCCAGCAGTGAAGAGGGACAGGGGAAATATAGCAATCAGCCCCAGCATTTT
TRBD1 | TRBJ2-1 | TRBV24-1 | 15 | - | CATSDTRTGMDEQFF | TGTGCCACCAGTGACACCAGGACAGGGATGGATGAGCAGTTCTTC
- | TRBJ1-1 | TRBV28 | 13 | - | CASSLNIPGLSFF | TGTGCCAGCAGTTTAAACATACCGGGGTTGTCTTTCTTT
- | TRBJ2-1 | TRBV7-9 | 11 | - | CASSFGGEQFF | TGTGCCAGCAGCTTCGGGGGTGAGCAGTTCTTC
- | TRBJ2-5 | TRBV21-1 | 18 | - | CASSKGWGGTSTQETQYF | TGTGCCAGCAGCAAAGGATGGGGGGGGACCTCGACCCAAGAGACCCAGTACTTC
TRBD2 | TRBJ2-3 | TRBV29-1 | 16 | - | CSVTQQLAGRAGTQYF | TGCAGCGTTACGCAACAACTAGCGGGGCGGGCAGGAACGCAGTATTTT
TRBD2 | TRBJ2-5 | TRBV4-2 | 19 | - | CASSQGPGLAGGGQETQYF | TGTGCCAGCAGCCAGGGACCGGGACTAGCGGGAGGGGGACAAGAGACCCAGTACTTC
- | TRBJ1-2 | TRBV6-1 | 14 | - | CASSEWGGSYGYTF | TGTGCCAGCAGTGAATGGGGGGGCTCCTATGGCTACACCTTC
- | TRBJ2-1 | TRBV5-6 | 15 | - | CASSYAFRGGDEQFF | TGTGCCAGCAGCTATGCTTTCCGGGGAGGCGATGAGCAGTTCTTC
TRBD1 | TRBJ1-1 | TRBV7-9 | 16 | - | CASSFRDRGQNTEAFF | TGTGCCAGCAGCTTCCGGGACAGGGGGCAGAACACTGAAGCTTTCTTT
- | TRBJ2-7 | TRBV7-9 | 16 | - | CASSGTSQGRSYEQYF | TGTGCCAGCAGCGGTACTTCACAGGGCAGGTCCTACGAGCAGTACTTC
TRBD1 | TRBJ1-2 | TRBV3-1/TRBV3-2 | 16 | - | CASSQGRQGWDYGYTF | TGTGCCAGCAGCCAAGGACGACAGGGGTGGGACTATGGCTACACCTTC
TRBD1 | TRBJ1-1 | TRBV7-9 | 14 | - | CASSLTPGGTEAFF | TGTGCCAGCAGCTTAACGCCAGGGGGTACTGAAGCTTTCTTT
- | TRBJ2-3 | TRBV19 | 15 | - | CASSVGGPGAETQYF | TGTGCCAGTAGTGTTGGGGGTCCAGGGGCGGAGACGCAGTATTTT
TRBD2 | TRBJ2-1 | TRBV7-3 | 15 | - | CASSLLGGSGNEQFF | TGTGCCAGCAGCTTATTGGGCGGGAGCGGCAATGAGCAGTTCTTC
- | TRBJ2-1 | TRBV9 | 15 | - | CASSVAATRGNEQFF | TGTGCCAGCAGCGTAGCTGCGACTAGGGGCAATGAGCAGTTCTTC
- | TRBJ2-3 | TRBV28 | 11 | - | CATAGTDTQYF | TGTGCCACCGCGGGCACAGATACGCAGTATTTT
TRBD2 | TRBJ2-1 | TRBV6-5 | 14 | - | CASSYASGRYEQFF | TGTGCCAGCAGTTACGCTAGCGGGAGGTATGAGCAGTTCTTC
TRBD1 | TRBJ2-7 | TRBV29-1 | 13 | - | CSGGQGKAYEQYF | TGCAGCGGGGGACAGGGGAAGGCCTACGAGCAGTACTTC
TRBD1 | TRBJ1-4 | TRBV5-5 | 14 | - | CASSPGQTEEKLFF | TGTGCCAGCAGCCCGGGACAGACGGAGGAAAAACTGTTTTTT
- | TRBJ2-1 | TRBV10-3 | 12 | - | CAISEKRDEQFF | TGTGCCATCAGTGAGAAGAGGGATGAGCAGTTCTTC
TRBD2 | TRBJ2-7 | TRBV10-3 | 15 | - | CAISESSGRTNEQYF | TGTGCCATCAGTGAGTCGAGCGGGAGGACCAACGAGCAGTACTTC
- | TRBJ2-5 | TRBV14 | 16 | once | CASSQDLARSLETQYF | TGTGCCAGCAGCCAAGATCTGGCCCGCTCTTTAGAGACCCAGTACTTC
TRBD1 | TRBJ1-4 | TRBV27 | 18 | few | CASSHAYPYRGGIEKLFF | TGTGCCAGCAGTCATGCCTACCCTTACAGGGGCGGAATTGAAAAACTGTTTTTT
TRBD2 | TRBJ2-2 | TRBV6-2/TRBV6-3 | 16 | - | CASSLIAGLNTGELFF | TGTGCCAGCAGTTTAATAGCGGGGCTTAACACCGGGGAGCTGTTTTTT
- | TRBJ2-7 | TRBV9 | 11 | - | CASSDTYEQYF | TGTGCCAGCAGCGATACCTACGAGCAGTACTTC
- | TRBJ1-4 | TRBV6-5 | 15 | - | CASSYRVAINEKLFF | TGTGCCAGCAGTTACCGTGTGGCAATCAATGAAAAACTGTTTTTT
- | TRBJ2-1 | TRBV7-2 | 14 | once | CASSLYGLVGEQFF | TGTGCCAGCAGCTTATATGGGCTTGTGGGTGAGCAGTTCTTC
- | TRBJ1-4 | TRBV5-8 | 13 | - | CASSSQGNEKLFF | TGTGCCAGCAGCTCGCAGGGAAATGAAAAACTGTTTTTT
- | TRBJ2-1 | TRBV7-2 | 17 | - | CASSPWVSSDSYNEQFF | TGTGCCAGCAGCCCTTGGGTGAGTAGCGACTCCTACAATGAGCAGTTCTTC